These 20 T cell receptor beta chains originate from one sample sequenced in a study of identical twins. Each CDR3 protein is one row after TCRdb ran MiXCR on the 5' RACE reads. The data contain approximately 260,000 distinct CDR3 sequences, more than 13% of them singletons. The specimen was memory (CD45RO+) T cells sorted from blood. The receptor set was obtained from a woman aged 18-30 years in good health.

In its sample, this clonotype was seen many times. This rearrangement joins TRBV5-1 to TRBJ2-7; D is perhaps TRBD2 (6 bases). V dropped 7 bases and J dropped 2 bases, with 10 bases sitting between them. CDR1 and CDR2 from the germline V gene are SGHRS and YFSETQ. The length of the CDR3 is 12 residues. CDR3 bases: TGCGCCAGCGGCGGGGAGGCCTACGAGCAGTACTTC. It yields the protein CASGGEAYEQYF.

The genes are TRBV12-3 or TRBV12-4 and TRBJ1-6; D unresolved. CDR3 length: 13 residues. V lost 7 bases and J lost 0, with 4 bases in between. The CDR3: CASKVSYNSPLHF. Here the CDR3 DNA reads TGTGCCAGCAAAGTCTCCTATAATTCACCCCTCCACTTT.

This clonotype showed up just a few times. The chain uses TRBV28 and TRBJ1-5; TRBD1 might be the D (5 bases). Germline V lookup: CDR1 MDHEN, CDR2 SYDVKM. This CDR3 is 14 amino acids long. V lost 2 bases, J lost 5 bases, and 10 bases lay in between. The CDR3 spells CASSLGGWDQPQHF. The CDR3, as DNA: TGTGCCAGCAGTTTAGGGGGGTGGGATCAGCCCCAGCATTTT.

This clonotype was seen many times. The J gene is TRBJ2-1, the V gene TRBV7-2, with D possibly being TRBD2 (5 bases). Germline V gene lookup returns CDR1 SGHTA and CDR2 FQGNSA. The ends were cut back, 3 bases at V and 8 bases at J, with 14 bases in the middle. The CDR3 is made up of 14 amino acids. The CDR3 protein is CASSFVGGLDEQFF. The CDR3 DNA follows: TGTGCCAGCAGCTTCGTCGGAGGTTTGGATGAGCAGTTCTTC.

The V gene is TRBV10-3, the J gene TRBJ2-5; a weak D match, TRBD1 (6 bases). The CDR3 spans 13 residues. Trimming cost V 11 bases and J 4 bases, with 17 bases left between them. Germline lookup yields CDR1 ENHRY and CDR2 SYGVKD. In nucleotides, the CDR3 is TGTGCCCTTTCTCAGGGGCCCGGAGAGACCCAGTACTTC. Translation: CALSQGPGETQYF.

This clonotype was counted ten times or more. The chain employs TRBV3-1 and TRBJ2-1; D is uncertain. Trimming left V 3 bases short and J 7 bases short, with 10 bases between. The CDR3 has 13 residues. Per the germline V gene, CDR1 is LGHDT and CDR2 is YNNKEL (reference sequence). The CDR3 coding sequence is TGTGCCAGCAGCCAGGCTACTCAAAATGAGCAGTTCTTC. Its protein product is CASSQATQNEQFF.

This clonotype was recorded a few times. The CDR3 region has the DNA TGTGCCAGCAGCCCTAGGACTGACCTCACCGGGGAGCTGTTTTTT. Protein product: CASSPRTDLTGELFF. This rearrangement joins TRBV27 to TRBJ2-2; TRBD2 is a possible D gene (5 bases). V shed 6 bases and J shed 4 bases, with 15 bases lying between them. Per the germline V gene, CDR1 is MNHEY and CDR2 is SMNVEV (reference sequence). The CDR3 totals 15 residues.

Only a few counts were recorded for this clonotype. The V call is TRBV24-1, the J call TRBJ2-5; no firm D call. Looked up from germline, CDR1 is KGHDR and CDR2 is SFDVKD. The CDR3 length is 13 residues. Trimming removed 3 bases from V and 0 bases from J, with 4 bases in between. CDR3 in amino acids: CATSDGHQETQYF. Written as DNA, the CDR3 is TGTGCCACCAGTGATGGGCACCAAGAGACCCAGTACTTC.

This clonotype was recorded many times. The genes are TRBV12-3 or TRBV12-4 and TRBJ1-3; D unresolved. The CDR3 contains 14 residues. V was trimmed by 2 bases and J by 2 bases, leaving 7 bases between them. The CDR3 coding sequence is TGTGCCAGCAGTTTAAGACACGCTGGAAACACCATATATTTT. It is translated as CASSLRHAGNTIYF.

For the CDR3, the DNA is TGCGCCAGCAGCCTACAGGTGGAAGACTATGGCTACACCTTC. Translating gives CASSLQVEDYGYTF. V usage is TRBV4-1 and J usage is TRBJ1-2, with D possibly being TRBD1 (5 bases). The germline V gene encodes CDR1 MGHRA and CDR2 YSYEKL. The CDR3 spans 14 residues. V gave up 4 bases and J gave up 3 bases, with 12 bases separating them.

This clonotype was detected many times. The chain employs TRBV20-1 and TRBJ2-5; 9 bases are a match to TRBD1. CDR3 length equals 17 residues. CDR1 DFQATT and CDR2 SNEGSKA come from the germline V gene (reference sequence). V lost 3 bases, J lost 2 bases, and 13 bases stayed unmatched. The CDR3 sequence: CSARGQGQRGGQETQYF. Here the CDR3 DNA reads TGCAGTGCTAGGGGACAGGGCCAGCGGGGAGGTCAAGAGACCCAGTACTTC.

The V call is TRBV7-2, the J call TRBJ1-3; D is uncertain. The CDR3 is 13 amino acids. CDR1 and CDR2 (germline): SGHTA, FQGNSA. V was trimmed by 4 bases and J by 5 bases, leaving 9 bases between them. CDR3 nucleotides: TGTGCCAGCAGCTCCTTTTACAGAAACACCATATATTTT. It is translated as CASSSFYRNTIYF.

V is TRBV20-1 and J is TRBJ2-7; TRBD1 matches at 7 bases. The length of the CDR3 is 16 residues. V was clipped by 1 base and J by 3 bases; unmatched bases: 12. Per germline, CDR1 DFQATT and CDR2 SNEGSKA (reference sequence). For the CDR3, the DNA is TGCAGTGCTAGAGGTAGGGACAGCCGCACCCACTACGAGCAGTACTTC. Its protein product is CSARGRDSRTHYEQYF.

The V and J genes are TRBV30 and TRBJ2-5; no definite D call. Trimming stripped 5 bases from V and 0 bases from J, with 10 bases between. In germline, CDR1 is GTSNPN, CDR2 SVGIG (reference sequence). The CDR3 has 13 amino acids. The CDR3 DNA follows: TGTGCCTGGGCCAGGTACCACCAAGAGACCCAGTACTTC. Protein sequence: CAWARYHQETQYF.

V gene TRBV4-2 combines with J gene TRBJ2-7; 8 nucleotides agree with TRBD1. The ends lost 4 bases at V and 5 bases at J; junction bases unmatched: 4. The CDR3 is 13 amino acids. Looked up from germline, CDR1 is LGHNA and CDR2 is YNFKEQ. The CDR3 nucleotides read TGTGCCAGCAGCCCGCACAGGGGGAACGAGCAGTACTTC. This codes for CASSPHRGNEQYF.

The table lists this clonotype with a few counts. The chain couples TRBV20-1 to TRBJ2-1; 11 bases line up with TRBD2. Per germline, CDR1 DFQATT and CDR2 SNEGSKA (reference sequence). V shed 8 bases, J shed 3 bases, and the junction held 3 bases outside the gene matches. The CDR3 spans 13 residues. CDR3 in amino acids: CSTGTSGYNEQFF. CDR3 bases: TGCAGTACCGGGACTAGCGGCTACAATGAGCAGTTCTTC.

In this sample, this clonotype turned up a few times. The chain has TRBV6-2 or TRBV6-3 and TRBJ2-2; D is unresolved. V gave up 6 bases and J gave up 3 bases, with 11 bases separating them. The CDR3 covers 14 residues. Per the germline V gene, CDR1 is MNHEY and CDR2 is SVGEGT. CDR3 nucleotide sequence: TGTGCCAGCAGGGACGGAACTCACACCGGGGAGCTGTTTTTT. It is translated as CASRDGTHTGELFF.

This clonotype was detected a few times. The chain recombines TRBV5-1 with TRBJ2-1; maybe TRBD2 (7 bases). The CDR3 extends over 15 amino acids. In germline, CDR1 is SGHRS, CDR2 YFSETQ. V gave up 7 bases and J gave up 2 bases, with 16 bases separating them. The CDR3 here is CASFRGGGAYNEQFF. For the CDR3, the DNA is TGCGCCAGCTTCCGTGGAGGGGGGGCCTACAATGAGCAGTTCTTC.

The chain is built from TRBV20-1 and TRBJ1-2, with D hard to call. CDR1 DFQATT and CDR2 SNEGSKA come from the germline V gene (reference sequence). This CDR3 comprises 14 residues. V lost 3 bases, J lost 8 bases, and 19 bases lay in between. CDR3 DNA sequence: TGCAGTGCTAGTGGGAGGGTTGGCCCTTACGGCTACACCTTC. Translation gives CSASGRVGPYGYTF.

This chain's CDR3 is CASSLLAGGDNEQFF. CDR3 nucleotide sequence: TGTGCCAGCAGCCTTTTAGCGGGGGGAGACAATGAGCAGTTCTTC. V and J are TRBV3-1 and TRBJ2-1, with 10 positions matching TRBD2. Trimming removed 4 bases from V and 5 bases from J; junction bases left unmatched: 5. CDR1 is LGHDT and CDR2 is YNNKEL in the germline V gene (reference sequence). The CDR3 contains 15 residues.